There are many counts of the clone carrying this T cell receptor beta chain. What it binds is unknown. This sample is drawn from a study of metastatic and nonmetastatic thyroid tumors. General study findings and limits: Reported TCR beta diversity, measured in blood and tumor, was significantly higher for malignant thyroid tumors than for benign nodules.

Among the patients, none had received any treatment before thyroid surgery. Using MiXCR, TCRdb re-called clones from the PCR reads. Among about 24,000 clones listed, roughly 21% were seen once. The sample was blood. The clonotype was recovered from a male donor with papillary thyroid cancer or a benign thyroid nodule (not recorded which). Some clones in this sample may be carry-over from other donors' samples.

CDR3 DNA sequence: TGCAGTGCTAGAGATCCGACAGGGCGATCCTACGAGCAGTACTTC. Its protein product is CSARDPTGRSYEQYF. V usage is TRBV20-1 and J usage is TRBJ2-7; 7 bases are shared with TRBD1. CDR1 is DFQATT and CDR2 is SNEGSKA in the germline V gene (reference sequence). With 0 bases clipped from V and 1 base from J, the junction kept 6 bases outside the gene matches. The CDR3 extends over 15 amino acids.